A single sample gave rise to the 17 T cell receptor beta chains below, sequenced in a study of cytomegalovirus exposure and HLA in healthy donors. Vbeta (60) and Jbeta (13) primers were used in the PCR. This table comes from immunoSEQ multiplex PCR, and its TCRdb copy is limited to in-frame clones, with some not included. This sample yields about 150,000 clones, of which around 9.6% are seen a single time; roughly 1.9% belongs to the top ten. Sample: PBMCs. Receptors were obtained from a male donor in good health and CMV-seronegative.

The chain has TRBV9 and TRBJ2-7, with 7 bases fitting TRBD1. The CDR3 has 15 amino acids. V lost 0 bases to trimming and J lost 1 base; unmatched junction nucleotides: 4. CDR1 is SGDLS and CDR2 is YYNGEE in the germline V gene. CDR3 sequence (DNA): TGTGCCAGCAGCGTAGACCCGACAGGGTCCTACGAGCAGTACTTC. It specifies CASSVDPTGSYEQYF.

This chain uses TRBV7-2 with TRBJ2-5, with D possibly matching TRBD2 (5 bases). This CDR3 spans 16 amino acids. Trimming left V 3 bases short and J 5 bases short, with 19 bases between. The germline V gene has CDR1 SGHTA and CDR2 FQGNSA. The CDR3 DNA follows: TGTGCCAGCAGCTTGGACCCGACGGGGATTGGGGAGACCCAGTACTTC. It codes for CASSLDPTGIGETQYF.

There are a few counts of this clone. The V call is TRBV30, the J call TRBJ2-5; 9 bases align to TRBD2. The ends lost 0 bases at V and 0 bases at J; junction bases unmatched: 11. The CDR3 consists of 18 residues. The germline V gene has CDR1 GTSNPN and CDR2 SVGIG (reference sequence). In nucleotides, the CDR3 is TGTGCCTGGAGTGTTTATTTGTATACTAGCGGGTACCAAGAGACCCAGTACTTC. Amino acid sequence: CAWSVYLYTSGYQETQYF.

This chain joins TRBV7-2 and TRBJ2-1; 11 nucleotides agree with TRBD2. V lost 0 bases to trimming and J lost 4 bases; unmatched junction nucleotides: 2. This CDR3 spans 16 amino acids. Germline CDR1 reads SGHTA; CDR2 reads FQGNSA. CDR3 protein: CASSLAGTSGYNEQFF. The CDR3 DNA is TGTGCCAGCAGCTTAGCAGGGACTAGCGGATACAATGAGCAGTTCTTC.

The J gene is TRBJ2-1, the V gene TRBV18, with D maybe TRBD2 (7 bases). V dropped 0 bases and J dropped 13 bases, with 22 bases sitting between them. Germline values: CDR1 KGHSH, CDR2 LQKENI. This CDR3 is built from 16 residues. CDR3 bases: TGTGCCAGCTCACCACCGGAACAGGGAGGGGGTTTGGTTCAGTTCTTC. Residues: CASSPPEQGGGLVQFF.

The sample holds a few counts of this clone. The J gene is TRBJ2-7, the V gene TRBV5-1; 7 bases align to TRBD1. CDR1 is SGHRS and CDR2 is YFSETQ in the germline V gene. The CDR3 is 16 residues long. The ends lost 4 bases at V and 2 bases at J; junction bases unmatched: 12. CDR3 region: CASSEYRGGSTYEQYF. As DNA, the CDR3 is TGCGCCAGCAGCGAGTACAGGGGTGGGAGCACCTACGAGCAGTACTTC.

This clone was counted only a few times. The chain couples TRBV5-1 to TRBJ1-4, with 9 bases that match TRBD1. V shed 2 bases and J 7 bases; nucleotides not matched to a gene: 3. This CDR3 has 14 residues. Per the germline V gene, CDR1 is SGHRS and CDR2 is YFSETQ. The CDR3, as DNA: TGCGCCAGCAGCTTACAGGGGGCGAGTGAAAAACTGTTTTTT. Translated: CASSLQGASEKLFF. Variable domain in full (rest from reference TRBV5-1 and TRBJ1-4): KAGVTQTPRYLIKTRGQQVTLSCSPISGHRSVSWYQQTPGQGLQFLFEYFSETQRNKGNFPGRFSGRQFSNSRSEMNVSTLELGDSALYLCASSLQGASEKLFFGSGTQLSVL.

A few counts support this clone. The chain combines TRBV5-6 with TRBJ2-1; the D is unclear. This CDR3 comprises 14 residues. From germline, CDR1 is SGHDT and CDR2 YYEEEE. Trimming took 3 bases from V and 6 from J, leaving 13 bases between them. This CDR3 is CASSWATTLNEQFF. CDR3 nucleotide sequence: TGTGCCAGCAGCTGGGCGACAACTCTCAATGAGCAGTTCTTC.

The V call is TRBV5-1, the J call TRBJ1-3; 9 nucleotides agree with TRBD1. From germline, CDR1 is SGHRS and CDR2 YFSETQ. The V and J ends lost 3 bases and 0 bases, in that order; junction bases with no gene match: 4. The CDR3 has 16 residues. CDR3 protein: CASSSDRGSSGNTIYF. CDR3 DNA sequence: TGCGCCAGCAGCTCGGACAGGGGAAGCTCTGGAAACACCATATATTTT.

J is TRBJ2-2 and V is TRBV29-1; TRBD1 matches at 8 bases. The V gene's germline CDR1 is SQVTM and CDR2 ANQGSEA. The CDR3 loop spans 14 amino acids. V lost 3 bases, J lost 5 bases, and 5 bases stayed unmatched. The CDR3, as DNA: TGCAGCGTTGATAACACAGGGGGTACCGGGGAGCTGTTTTTT. Protein: CSVDNTGGTGELFF.

The chain recombines TRBV5-1 with TRBJ1-2; 7 bases agree with TRBD1. The trim removed 4 bases at V and 7 bases at J, leaving 13 bases unmatched. CDR3 length: 15 residues. Looked up from germline, CDR1 is SGHRS and CDR2 is YFSETQ. The CDR3 protein is CASSPWTGQGGGYTF. CDR3 nucleotide sequence: TGCGCCAGCAGCCCATGGACAGGCCAAGGGGGTGGCTACACCTTC.

This clone was seen more than once but under ten times. The rearrangement links TRBV7-2 to TRBJ1-6; 11 bases are a match to TRBD1. The CDR3 totals 17 residues. Germline CDR1 and CDR2: SGHTA and FQGNSA. V lost 5 bases to trimming and J lost 7 bases; unmatched junction nucleotides: 10. Here the CDR3 reads CASSTSDRGLINSPLHF. DNA of the CDR3: TGTGCCAGCAGCACCTCGGACAGGGGGCTGATCAATTCACCCCTCCACTTT.

The chain is built from TRBV4-3 and TRBJ2-2; TRBD2 matches 7 bases. Losses at the gene ends were 1 base for V and 4 bases for J; bases not matched to a gene: 6. Germline-derived CDR1 and CDR2 are LGHNA and YSLEER. This CDR3 comprises 16 residues. CDR3 region: CASSQAWGEGTGELFF. The DNA of the CDR3 is TGCGCCAGCAGCCAAGCCTGGGGGGAGGGCACCGGGGAGCTGTTTTTT.

The gene calls are TRBV5-5 and TRBJ1-2; 7 bases agree with TRBD1. This CDR3 contains 15 residues. V dropped 4 bases and J dropped 4; count of bases not matched to a gene: 10. Germline lookup yields CDR1 SGHKS and CDR2 YYEKEE (reference sequence). The CDR3 loop is CASSPGGTDGYGYTF. For the CDR3, the DNA is TGTGCCAGCAGCCCCGGCGGGACAGACGGCTATGGCTACACCTTC. Full variable domain (remainder filled in from reference TRBV5-5 and TRBJ1-2): DAGVTQSPTHLIKTRGQQVTLRCSPISGHKSVSWYQQVLGQGPQFIFQYYEKEERGRGNFPDRFSARQFPNYSSELNVNALLLGDSALYLCASSPGGTDGYGYTFGSGTRLTVV.

J is TRBJ1-1 and V is TRBV28, with 12 positions matching TRBD1. Germline trimming cut 4 bases from V and 5 bases from J; bases unmatched to any gene: 11. The CDR3 has 17 residues. The V gene's germline CDR1 is MDHEN and CDR2 SYDVKM. CDR3 sequence: CASSSGPGQGAPTEAFF. In nucleotides, the CDR3 is TGTGCCAGCAGTTCAGGACCGGGACAGGGGGCGCCGACTGAAGCTTTCTTT.

In this sample, this clone turned up a few times. J is TRBJ2-7 and V is TRBV27, with a tentative D call TRBD1 (6 bases). Germline V gives CDR1 MNHEY, CDR2 SMNVEV (reference sequence). V was cut by 0 bases and J by 4 bases, with 13 bases left in between. The CDR3 covers 15 residues. CDR3 sequence reads: CASSLSGAGWYEQYF. CDR3 nucleotides: TGTGCCAGCAGTTTATCGGGGGCAGGGTGGTACGAGCAGTACTTC.

The chain recombines TRBV7-9 with TRBJ2-7; D gene ambiguous. Germline V gives CDR1 SEHNR, CDR2 FQNEAQ (reference sequence). V lost 5 bases and J lost 5, with 7 bases in between. The CDR3 sequence is 11 residues long. The CDR3 region is CASSQIDEQYF. The CDR3 bases are TGTGCCAGCAGCCAAATAGACGAGCAGTACTTC.